Shown below are 17 T cell receptor beta chains from a single sample sequenced in a study of T cell repertoires in cytomegalovirus infection. A single record per CDR3 protein comes from TCRdb applying MiXCR to the reads. The sample has some 57,000 distinct CDR3 sequences, roughly 34% seen once. Their target antigens are unknown. Sample: PBMCs, sequenced either directly or after in vitro stimulation (not recorded which). These receptors were collected from a human donor in good health (CMV status not recorded). Some clones in this sample may be carry-over from other donors' samples.

The chain combines TRBV19 with TRBJ2-3; D gene unclear. CDR1 is LNHDA and CDR2 is SQIVND in the germline V gene (reference sequence). Trimming cost V 5 bases and J 2 bases, with 11 bases left between them. The CDR3 consists of 14 residues. CDR3 sequence: CASSVSDHTDTQYF. The DNA for the CDR3 is TGTGCCAGTAGTGTGAGCGACCACACAGATACGCAGTATTTT.

In this sample, this clonotype turned up many times. This chain uses TRBV27 with TRBJ1-4; 9 bases are a match to TRBD1. This CDR3 contains 14 residues. The V gene end was trimmed by 5 bases and the J gene end by 8 bases; junction bases not matched to a gene: 6. Germline CDR1 is MNHEY and CDR2 is SMNVEV (reference sequence). The CDR3 region has the DNA TGTGCCAGCAGTCTAACCGGGACAGGGGAAAAACTGTTTTTT. Translation gives CASSLTGTGEKLFF.

In this sample, this clonotype turned up a few times. V and J are TRBV10-3 and TRBJ1-5, with 8 bases fitting TRBD1. CDR3 length: 13 residues. Germline V gene data show CDR1 as ENHRY and CDR2 as SYGVKD. V was pared by 10 bases and J by 3 bases, with 5 bases of the junction left unmatched. CDR3 residues: CATSGGYNQPQHF. CDR3 DNA sequence: TGTGCCACCTCAGGGGGCTACAATCAGCCCCAGCATTTT.

The rearrangement links TRBV29-1 to TRBJ1-1, with a possible D match to TRBD1 (5 bases). Germline CDR1 SQVTM, CDR2 ANQGSEA. The length of the CDR3 is 13 residues. Trimming pared 4 bases from V and 7 bases from J, leaving 16 bases between. CDR3 amino acids: CSVAGTPGLEAFF. The CDR3 region has the DNA TGCAGCGTTGCCGGGACGCCGGGGCTTGAAGCTTTCTTT. The full variable domain, completed using reference TRBV29-1 and TRBJ1-1, is SAVISQKPSRDICQRGTSLTIQCQVDSQVTMMFWYRQQPGQSLTLIATANQGSEATYESGFVIDKFPISRPNLTFSTLTVSNMSPEDSSIYLCSVAGTPGLEAFFGQGTRLTVV.

Only a few counts were recorded for this clonotype. The V and J genes are TRBV20-1 and TRBJ2-2, with TRBD2 identical over 10 bases. The CDR3 is 15 residues long. Germline V lookup: CDR1 DFQATT, CDR2 SNEGSKA (reference sequence). J gave up 7 bases and V 6 bases, and 11 bases lay outside the gene matches. In DNA, the CDR3 is TGCAGTGCCAATAAATGGACTAGCGGAGGCGGGGAGCTGTTTTTT. Translating it yields CSANKWTSGGGELFF.

This clonotype was observed a few times. The chain has TRBV5-1 and TRBJ2-5, with unresolved D. Trimming removed 6 bases at V and 4 bases at J, with 16 bases between. In germline, CDR1 is SGHRS, CDR2 YFSETQ. The CDR3 extends over 14 amino acids. CDR3 protein: CASKPFANLETQYF. CDR3 bases: TGCGCCAGCAAGCCTTTTGCGAATCTAGAGACCCAGTACTTC.

V usage is TRBV28 and J usage is TRBJ1-1; the D is unclear. Trimming took 2 bases from V and 5 from J, leaving 12 bases between them. The CDR3 consists of 14 residues. In germline, CDR1 is MDHEN, CDR2 SYDVKM. CDR3 sequence (DNA): TGTGCCAGCAGTTTACGGCAGCTGACTACTGAAGCTTTCTTT. Translation: CASSLRQLTTEAFF.

This chain joins TRBV6-1 and TRBJ2-5; D not certain. The V gene's germline CDR1 is MNHNS and CDR2 SASEGT. V was pared by 2 bases and J by 5 bases, with 9 bases between. CDR3 length equals 13 residues. The CDR3 DNA follows: TGTGCCAGCAGTGAAAGTGGTATTGAGACCCAGTACTTC. Encoded protein: CASSESGIETQYF.

This clonotype was picked up a small number of times. The chain recombines TRBV5-4 with TRBJ2-5; D possibly corresponds to TRBD2 (6 bases). The CDR3 extends over 13 amino acids. Germline-derived CDR1 and CDR2 are SGHNT and YYREEE (reference sequence). V shed 3 bases and J shed 12 bases, with 18 bases lying between them. The CDR3: CASSYPGLQAEYF. CDR3 sequence (DNA): TGTGCCAGCAGCTATCCGGGACTGCAAGCCGAGTACTTC.

The CDR3 loop is CATSRDFGAAYEQYF. CDR3 DNA: TGTGCCACCAGCAGAGATTTTGGCGCCGCCTACGAGCAGTACTTC. This sequence joins TRBV15 and TRBJ2-7; D is uncertain. The germline gives CDR1 LNHNV, CDR2 YYDKDF (reference sequence). This CDR3 has 15 amino acids. Trimming took off 0 bases at V and 2 bases at J, with 11 bases between the two ends.

The sample holds one count of this clonotype. The chain uses TRBV5-6 and TRBJ1-1; TRBD1 is a possible D gene (6 bases). From germline, CDR1 is SGHDT and CDR2 YYEEEE. There are 15 residues in the CDR3. Trimming took 1 base from V and 1 from J, leaving 11 bases between them. CDR3 loop: CASSLMRQANTEAFF. CDR3 coding DNA: TGTGCCAGCAGCTTGATGAGACAGGCGAACACTGAAGCTTTCTTT. Full variable domain (outside the CDR3, taken from reference TRBV5-6 and TRBJ1-1): DAGVTQSPTHLIKTRGQQVTLRCSPKSGHDTVSWYQQALGQGPQFIFQYYEEEERQRGNFPDRFSGHQFPNYSSELNVNALLLGDSALYLCASSLMRQANTEAFFGQGTRLTVV.

The rearrangement uses TRBV6-1 and TRBJ2-3, with 10 bases that match TRBD2. Germline CDR1 reads MNHNS; CDR2 reads SASEGT. After removal of 5 bases from V and 0 bases from J, the junction contained 11 bases not matched to a gene. This CDR3 has 18 residues. In DNA, the CDR3 is TGTGCCAGCAGTCGGCGGCCATTACTAGCGGGGAGCACAGATACGCAGTATTTT. Amino acid sequence: CASSRRPLLAGSTDTQYF.

This clonotype is medium-sized by share. The chain has TRBV19 and TRBJ1-5, with D uncertain. There are 15 residues in the CDR3. V dropped 6 bases and J dropped 2 bases, with 14 bases sitting between them. Looked up from germline, CDR1 is LNHDA and CDR2 is SQIVND (reference sequence). In nucleotides, the CDR3 is TGTGCCAGTAGACCCCTCTTAGGCCGCAATCAGCCCCAGCATTTT. Protein: CASRPLLGRNQPQHF.

This clonotype was observed a few times. The chain carries TRBV28 and TRBJ2-2; D is tentatively TRBD1 or TRBD2 (5 bases each). The CDR3 loop spans 15 amino acids. Trimming stripped 3 bases from V and 5 bases from J, with 13 bases between. The V gene's germline CDR1 is MDHEN and CDR2 SYDVKM. The CDR3 DNA follows: TGTGCCAGCAGTTTTGTCGAGGGACCTACCGGGGAGCTGTTTTTT. Amino acids: CASSFVEGPTGELFF.

This clonotype was found many times. This rearrangement joins TRBV7-2 to TRBJ2-4; D is unresolved. Germline CDR1 and CDR2: SGHTA and FQGNSA. The CDR3 consists of 16 residues. V was cut by 6 bases and J by 7 bases, with 22 bases left in between. The CDR3: CASRAFHTTGWNIQYF. The CDR3 nucleotides read TGTGCCAGCAGGGCGTTTCATACCACTGGGTGGAACATTCAGTACTTC.

The gene calls are TRBV2 and TRBJ2-7; D gene uncertain. The V and J ends lost 7 bases and 5 bases respectively, with 15 bases between them. This CDR3 is 13 amino acids long. Germline V gene sequence: CDR1 SNHLY, CDR2 FYNNEI. The CDR3 reads CASKRGPWDEQYF. CDR3 nucleotides: TGTGCCAGCAAGAGAGGTCCGTGGGACGAGCAGTACTTC. Full variable domain (outside the CDR3, taken from reference TRBV2 and TRBJ2-7): EPEVTQTPSHQVTQMGQEVILRCVPISNHLYFYWYRQILGQKVEFLVSFYNNEISEKSEIFDDQFSVERPDGSNFTLKIRSTKLEDSAMYFCASKRGPWDEQYFGPGTRLTVT.

This clonotype was recorded many times. The V gene is TRBV7-2, the J gene TRBJ2-5, with 10 bases identical to TRBD2. The junction had 17 bases not matched to a gene; V was cut back by 5 bases and J by 5 bases. The germline CDR1 and CDR2 sequences are SGHTA and FQGNSA. The CDR3 contains 18 residues. The CDR3 spells CASSRSPWTSGRPETQYF. CDR3 nucleotide sequence: TGTGCCAGCAGCCGATCGCCTTGGACTAGCGGACGTCCTGAGACCCAGTACTTC. Together with reference TRBV7-2 and TRBJ2-5, the CDR3 gives the full variable domain: GAGVSQSPSNKVTEKGKDVELRCDPISGHTALYWYRQSLGQGLEFLIYFQGNSAPDKSGLPSDRFSAERTGGSVSTLTIQRTQQEDSAVYLCASSRSPWTSGRPETQYFGPGTRLLVL.